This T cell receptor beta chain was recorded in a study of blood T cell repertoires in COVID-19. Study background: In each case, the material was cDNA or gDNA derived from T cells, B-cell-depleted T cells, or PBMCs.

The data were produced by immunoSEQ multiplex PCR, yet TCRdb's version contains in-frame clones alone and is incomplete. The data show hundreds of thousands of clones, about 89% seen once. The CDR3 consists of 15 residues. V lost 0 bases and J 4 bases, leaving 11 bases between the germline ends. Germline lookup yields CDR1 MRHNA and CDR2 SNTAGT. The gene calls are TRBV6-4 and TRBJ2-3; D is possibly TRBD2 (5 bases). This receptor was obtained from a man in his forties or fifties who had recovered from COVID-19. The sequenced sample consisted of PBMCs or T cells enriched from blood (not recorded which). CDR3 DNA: TGTGCCAGCAGTGACTCACGGGATCGGTCAGATACGCAGTATTTT. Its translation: CASSDSRDRSDTQYF.